The 19 T cell receptor beta chains below all came from one sample that was sequenced in a study of blood T cell repertoires in COVID-19. Measured with immunoSEQ multiplex PCR; TCRdb has only the in-frame clones, and not every one. The sample records more than 200,000 clones, around 82% being singletons. Sequencing was performed on peripheral blood. These receptors came from a woman over 75 with active or convalescent COVID-19.

As concerns this clone: A junction boundary mismatches the germline segment, possibly from a read error. The rearrangement joins TRBV7-2 to TRBJ2-3; 12 bases align to TRBD2. Per germline, CDR1 SGHTA and CDR2 FQGNSA. This CDR3 is built from 16 residues. CDR3 sequence: CASSVAGTSGSDTQYF. CDR3 DNA: TGTGCCAGCAGCGTAGCCGGGACTAGCGGGTCAGATACGCAGTATTTT.

The chain combines TRBV27 with TRBJ2-7, with D perhaps TRBD1 (7 bases). CDR1 and CDR2 from the germline V gene are MNHEY and SMNVEV (reference sequence). The length of the CDR3 is 15 residues. V lost 0 bases and J lost 4, with 13 bases in between. The CDR3 nucleotides are TGTGCCAGCAGTTTATCCGGAGGGGGCGGGTACGAGCAGTACTTC. Protein: CASSLSGGGGYEQYF.

The chain is built from TRBV6-5 and TRBJ2-1, with 9 bases lining up with TRBD2. CDR1 and CDR2 (germline): MNHEY, SVGAGI. CDR3 length equals 15 residues. Trimming took 6 bases from V and 5 from J; bases not matched to a gene: 8. The CDR3: CASRTAGGKNNEQFF. The DNA of the CDR3 is TGTGCCAGCAGGACGGCGGGAGGGAAAAACAATGAGCAGTTCTTC.

CDR3 sequence: CASSPLTGQTSGNTIYF. CDR3 coding DNA: TGTGCCAGCAGCCCGCTGACAGGACAGACCTCTGGAAACACCATATATTTT. The V call is TRBV3-1 (or the pseudogene TRBV3-2), the J call TRBJ1-3, with D perhaps TRBD1 (6 bases). V lost 4 bases and J lost 0, with 16 bases in between. CDR3 length: 17 amino acids. CDR1 is LGHDT, CDR2 YNNKEL, per germline (reference sequence).

The chain couples TRBV6-5 to TRBJ2-3, with 7 bases aligning to TRBD1. J lost 1 base, V lost 6 bases, and 7 bases had no gene match. The CDR3 length is 15 residues. Per the germline V gene, CDR1 is MNHEY and CDR2 is SVGAGI. The CDR3 protein is CASSPGQRGTDTQYF. The CDR3 bases are TGTGCCAGCAGCCCGGGACAGAGAGGCACAGATACGCAGTATTTT.

The chain carries TRBV5-1 and TRBJ2-7; 8 bases map to TRBD1. V gave up 2 bases and J gave up 5 bases; unmatched junction bases: 9. CDR3 length equals 15 residues. The germline V gene encodes CDR1 SGHRS and CDR2 YFSETQ. In DNA form, the CDR3 reads TGCGCCAGCAGCTTACTACCGGACAGGGTCCACGAGCAGTACTTC. This sequence encodes CASSLLPDRVHEQYF. The full variable domain, completed using reference TRBV5-1 and TRBJ2-7, is KAGVTQTPRYLIKTRGQQVTLSCSPISGHRSVSWYQQTPGQGLQFLFEYFSETQRNKGNFPGRFSGRQFSNSRSEMNVSTLELGDSALYLCASSLLPDRVHEQYFGPGTRLTVT.

In its sample, this clone was seen once. The chain couples TRBV4-2 to TRBJ2-3; D is possibly TRBD1 (6 bases). The germline V and J ends were trimmed by 4 bases and 0 bases, with 14 bases remaining between them. Germline values: CDR1 LGHNA, CDR2 YNFKEQ. The CDR3 runs 16 residues. This chain's CDR3 is CASSPAGTPSTDTQYF. The CDR3 DNA reads TGTGCCAGCAGCCCAGCCGGGACACCAAGCACAGATACGCAGTATTTT.

The genes are TRBV6-2 or TRBV6-3 and TRBJ2-5; TRBD1 agrees at 7 bases. With 0 bases clipped from V and 3 bases from J, the junction kept 4 bases outside the gene matches. The CDR3 sequence is 15 residues long. Germline CDR1 reads MNHEY; CDR2 reads SVGEGT. The CDR3 DNA sequence: TGTGCCAGCAGTTACTCCAGGGGGTTGAAAGAGACCCAGTACTTC. The encoded protein is CASSYSRGLKETQYF.

The V gene is TRBV27, the J gene TRBJ1-6; 7 positions match TRBD1. V gave up 3 bases and J gave up 2 bases; unmatched junction bases: 4. Germline V gene sequence: CDR1 MNHEY, CDR2 SMNVEV (reference sequence). This CDR3 region has 16 residues. CDR3 DNA: TGTGCCAGCAGTTTCGACAGGGCGACCTATAATTCACCCCTCCACTTT. Translation: CASSFDRATYNSPLHF.

The chain joins TRBV29-1 to TRBJ2-1, with D uncertain. In germline, CDR1 is SQVTM, CDR2 ANQGSEA. Between the trimmed V and J ends, which lost 4 bases and 5 bases, there was a span of 12 bases. This CDR3 comprises 13 residues. This CDR3 reads CSVVGRRDNEQFF. For the CDR3, the DNA is TGCAGCGTTGTAGGTCGGAGAGACAATGAGCAGTTCTTC.

This chain uses TRBV13 with TRBJ2-1; 9 bases fit TRBD2. Germline CDR1 reads PRHDT; CDR2 reads FYEKMQ (reference sequence). V gave up 7 bases and J gave up 9 bases; unmatched junction bases: 19. This CDR3 has 17 amino acids. CDR3 sequence (DNA): TGTGCCAGCAAGCCCCTCAATAGCGGGAGTCTAATGCGTGAGCAGTTCTTC. As protein: CASKPLNSGSLMREQFF.

This clone occurred a few times. The V and J genes are TRBV5-1 and TRBJ1-1, with 11 bases identical to TRBD1. The V gene end was trimmed by 4 bases and the J gene end by 3 bases; junction bases not matched to a gene: 5. The V gene's germline CDR1 is SGHRS and CDR2 YFSETQ. The CDR3 runs 15 residues. The CDR3 spells CASSGQGAGDTEAFF. The CDR3 DNA reads TGCGCCAGCAGCGGACAGGGGGCGGGGGACACTGAAGCTTTCTTT.

The rearrangement uses TRBV12-3 or TRBV12-4 and TRBJ2-7; 10 bases agree with TRBD1. The ends lost 7 bases at V and 6 bases at J; junction bases unmatched: 3. The CDR3 is made up of 12 amino acids. CDR3 DNA sequence: TGTGCCAGCACTCGGACAGGGGGCGAGCAGTACTTC. Translated, it gives CASTRTGGEQYF.

This clone was counted a few times. The rearrangement links TRBV10-3 to TRBJ1-2, with 7 bases lining up with TRBD1. CDR1 and CDR2 from the germline V gene are ENHRY and SYGVKD. The CDR3 consists of 14 residues. V lost 3 bases to trimming and J lost 5 bases; unmatched junction nucleotides: 6. The CDR3 bases are TGTGCCATCAGTGAAGGGACAGATGTATATGGCTACACCTTC. Amino acid sequence: CAISEGTDVYGYTF.

The chain combines TRBV4-2 with TRBJ1-1; D unresolved. Trimming cost V 2 bases and J 5 bases, with 12 bases left between them. The CDR3 is 14 residues long. Germline loops: CDR1 LGHNA, CDR2 YNFKEQ. The CDR3 DNA reads TGTGCCAGCAGCCAACTACGAGATTCGACTGAAGCTTTCTTT. Its translation: CASSQLRDSTEAFF.

The chain links TRBV5-1 to TRBJ2-7, with D tentatively TRBD1 (5 bases). The CDR3 covers 13 residues. CDR1 SGHRS and CDR2 YFSETQ come from the germline V gene. The ends were cut back, 4 bases at V and 4 bases at J, with 12 bases in the middle. The CDR3 sequence: CASSLDRVYEQYF. The CDR3 DNA sequence: TGCGCCAGCAGCCTTGACAGAGTTTACGAGCAGTACTTC. Complete variable domain (other parts from reference TRBV5-1 and TRBJ2-7): KAGVTQTPRYLIKTRGQQVTLSCSPISGHRSVSWYQQTPGQGLQFLFEYFSETQRNKGNFPGRFSGRQFSNSRSEMNVSTLELGDSALYLCASSLDRVYEQYFGPGTRLTVT.

J is TRBJ1-5 and V is TRBV6-5; D is unresolved. V lost 6 bases, J lost 0 bases, and 12 bases lay in between. There are 15 residues in the CDR3. Looked up from germline, CDR1 is MNHEY and CDR2 is SVGAGI. CDR3 protein: CASRHTRGSNQPQHF. The DNA for the CDR3 is TGTGCCAGCAGACACACTCGGGGTAGCAATCAGCCCCAGCATTTT.

CDR3 DNA: TGCGCCAGCAGCTTGCTCCCCCGACAGGGGAATGAGCAGTTCTTC. This gives the protein CASSLLPRQGNEQFF. This chain links TRBV5-1 with TRBJ2-1, with 8 bases fitting TRBD1. This CDR3 has 15 amino acids. From germline, CDR1 is SGHRS and CDR2 YFSETQ. V was clipped by 1 base and J by 7 bases; unmatched bases: 7.

The rearrangement joins TRBV2 to TRBJ2-5, with TRBD1 matching 7 bases. This CDR3 contains 15 residues. In germline, CDR1 is SNHLY, CDR2 FYNNEI. Trimming removed 3 bases from V and 5 bases from J; junction bases left unmatched: 9. The CDR3 region has the DNA TGTGCCAGCAGTGATGGGACAGTGGGGGTCGAGACCCAGTACTTC. As protein: CASSDGTVGVETQYF.